A selection of T cell receptor beta chains follows, all from one sample in a study of radiation and T cells in renal cell carcinoma. This table comes from immunoSEQ multiplex PCR, and its TCRdb copy is limited to in-frame clones, with some not included. The table includes around 46,000 clones, roughly 84% detected once. The source was blood, collected from a patient whose treatment included radiotherapy and nephrectomy. The source of these receptors is a woman in her 70s with renal cell carcinoma. CDR3s include the opening cysteine and the closing phenylalanine or tryptophan. The D gene is left open where the match is weak. The size entry is marked missing in some rows and otherwise reads once, few, many or a size class.

cdr3_nt cdr3_aa v_call clone_size d_call j_call
TGTGCCAGTGTTGGTAGCCCCACAGATACGCAGTATTTT CASVGSPTDTQYF TRBV19 NA NA TRBJ2-3
TGTGCCAGCAGCACGGGACAGGGGCACACCGGGGAGCTGTTTTTT CASSTGQGHTGELFF TRBV7-3 NA TRBD1 TRBJ2-2
TGTGCCAGCAGCTTAGCGGGACAGATGGCGGAGACCCAGTACTTC CASSLAGQMAETQYF TRBV7-2 NA TRBD1 TRBJ2-5
TGTGCCAGCAGCTTAGCGGGGGTAAACAATGAGCAGTTCTTC CASSLAGVNNEQFF TRBV11-3 NA NA TRBJ2-1
TGTGCCATCACAGGACAGGAGCACTACGAGCAGTACTTC CAITGQEHYEQYF TRBV10-3 NA TRBD1 TRBJ2-7
TGTGCCAGCAGTTGGGGACTAGCGTTCAACAATGAGCAGTTCTTC CASSWGLAFNNEQFF TRBV27 NA TRBD2 TRBJ2-1
TGTGCCAGCAGCCCGGGCTTACTCGGACTAGCCTACAATGAGCAGTTCTTC CASSPGLLGLAYNEQFF TRBV5-4 NA TRBD2 TRBJ2-1
TGTGCCAGCAGTGGGACAGGGGGAAATCAGCCCCAGCATTTT CASSGTGGNQPQHF TRBV19 NA TRBD1 TRBJ1-5
TGCGCCAGCAGCCAAGATCCTACAGGGGGCGCATATGGCTACACCTTC CASSQDPTGGAYGYTF TRBV4-1 NA TRBD1 TRBJ1-2
TGTGCCAGCAGCTTAGCGTCCGGGGGTTCTCAGCCCCAGCATTTT CASSLASGGSQPQHF TRBV7-2 NA NA TRBJ1-5
TGTGCCAGCAGCGTTAGCGGGAGGGGGGCAGGGGAGCAGTTCTTC CASSVSGRGAGEQFF TRBV9 NA TRBD2 TRBJ2-1
TGTGCCAGCAGTGAGACAGACCTTAGGGCGCAGTATTTT CASSETDLRAQYF TRBV6-1 NA NA TRBJ2-3
TGTGCCAGCACCCGGGACAGAACAAGCTCCTACGAGCAGTACTTC CASTRDRTSSYEQYF TRBV7-2 NA TRBD1 TRBJ2-7
TGTGCCAGCAGTCCCACTGGGGCCAACGTCCTGACTTTC CASSPTGANVLTF TRBV2 NA NA TRBJ2-6
TGTGCCAGCAGCGTGACAGCGGACCCCTACAATGAGCAGTTCTTC CASSVTADPYNEQFF TRBV5-4 once NA TRBJ2-1
TGTGCAAGTCGCCCGACGACAGGGTCGCAAACTAATGAAAAACTGTTTTTT CASRPTTGSQTNEKLFF TRBV12-2 NA NA TRBJ1-4
TGTGCCACCAGCAGTTTGTTTGCCCCCCGGATCACCTACGAGCAGTACTTC CATSSLFAPRITYEQYF TRBV15 few NA TRBJ2-7
TGTGCCAGCAGCTTAGGGGGTAACCGGGGGAACACCGGGGAGCTGTTTTTT CASSLGGNRGNTGELFF TRBV7-2 NA NA TRBJ2-2
TGTGCCAGCAGCTTAAGGGGACCTAAGCGGGGAGCTCAAGAGACCCAGTACTTC CASSLRGPKRGAQETQYF TRBV7-9 NA TRBD2 TRBJ2-5
TGTGCCAGCAGTTTACGACTAGCGGTCACCGGGGAGCTGTTTTTT CASSLRLAVTGELFF TRBV27 NA TRBD2 TRBJ2-2
TGCAGCGTAGATAGCGGGAGGTTAATTGGATTTGACAATGAGCAGTTCTTC CSVDSGRLIGFDNEQFF TRBV29-1 NA TRBD2 TRBJ2-1
TGTGCCAGCAGTTCGCCTCAGGGAAGCAATCAGCCCCAGCATTTT CASSSPQGSNQPQHF TRBV6-6 NA NA TRBJ1-5
TGTGCCAGTAGCACCCACAGGGGGGGGGCCTACGAGCAGTACTTC CASSTHRGGAYEQYF TRBV19 NA NA TRBJ2-7
TGTGCCACCAGCAGGGACTTGAGCTCCTACGAGCAGTACTTC CATSRDLSSYEQYF TRBV15 once NA TRBJ2-7
TGTGCCAGCAGTGAAGCGAGCGGAAACACAGATACGCAGTATTTT CASSEASGNTDTQYF TRBV6-1 NA NA TRBJ2-3
TGTGCCTGGGGTACGGGTAATCGCGGGGAGACCCAGTACTTC CAWGTGNRGETQYF TRBV30 NA NA TRBJ2-5
TGTGCCAGCCGTAAAAACACTGAAGCTTTCTTT CASRKNTEAFF TRBV27 few NA TRBJ1-1
TGTGCCAGTAGTATCAGGGTCGAATCTGGAAACACCATATATTTT CASSIRVESGNTIYF TRBV19 NA NA TRBJ1-3
TGTGCCAGCAGCTCCGATCGGGGGGGAACTGAAGCTTTCTTT CASSSDRGGTEAFF TRBV7-9 NA NA TRBJ1-1
TGTGCCAGCAGTTACTCGTTCGCGGGGGGGCCCACCGAGCAGTACTTC CASSYSFAGGPTEQYF TRBV6-5 NA TRBD2 TRBJ2-7
TGTGCCAGCACTGCGGGTTACGAGCAGTACTTC CASTAGYEQYF TRBV28 once NA TRBJ2-7
TGTGCCAGCAGCCCCGATGGCTACTCTGGGGCCAACGTCCTGACTTTC CASSPDGYSGANVLTF TRBV5-4 NA NA TRBJ2-6
TGCGCCAGCAGCCAAGACGTCACCGGGAGCTTCACATCCTACGAGCAGTACTTC CASSQDVTGSFTSYEQYF TRBV4-3 NA NA TRBJ2-7
TGTGCCATCAGCGGACAGATGAGCTCCTACAATGAGCAGTTCTTC CAISGQMSSYNEQFF TRBV10-3 NA NA TRBJ2-1
TGTGCCAGCAGCTTAGCTCAGTCGGCGGGGAGTGGGACCCAGTACTTC CASSLAQSAGSGTQYF TRBV7-7 NA NA TRBJ2-5
TGCGCCAGCAGCCAAGATGTTTCGATTTTGTCCAATGAGCAGTTCTTC CASSQDVSILSNEQFF TRBV4-1 once NA TRBJ2-1
TGTGCCAGCACTTCCCAGGATTCTGGAAACACCATATATTTT CASTSQDSGNTIYF TRBV5-6 NA NA TRBJ1-3
TGTGCCAGCAGCGTAGATGTAACCGGGGAGCTGTTTTTT CASSVDVTGELFF TRBV9 once NA TRBJ2-2
TGTGCCAGCAGCTTAGCGTTCGCCGGGCTACTCACTGAAGCTTTCTTT CASSLAFAGLLTEAFF TRBV7-2 NA NA TRBJ1-1
TGTGCCAGCAGTTTATCTAACGGGAGGCCCCAGCATTTT CASSLSNGRPQHF TRBV27 NA NA TRBJ1-5
TGTGCCAGCAGCCAGGTAGGACATACTGGCTACACCTTC CASSQVGHTGYTF TRBV9 NA NA TRBJ1-2
TGTGCCAGCGCCCCCCGAGGGGCAAATAATGAAAAACTGTTTTTT CASAPRGANNEKLFF TRBV25-1 NA NA TRBJ1-4
TGTGCCAGCAGTTTACAGGGGTCTCTGGACTATGGCTACACCTTC CASSLQGSLDYGYTF TRBV6-6 NA TRBD1 TRBJ1-2
TGTGCCAGCAGCTTTCTAGCGGATTACAATGAGCAGTTCTTC CASSFLADYNEQFF TRBV7-8 NA TRBD2 TRBJ2-1
TGTGCCACCAGCAGAGATAACAGCCACCAAGAGACCCAGTACTTC CATSRDNSHQETQYF TRBV15 NA NA TRBJ2-5
TGTGCCAGCAGCTTAGCCGCTACGAACACTGAAGCTTTCTTT CASSLAATNTEAFF TRBV7-9 NA NA TRBJ1-1
TGTGCCAGCAGGGAACAGCCCGCGGGGGGCTCCTACAATGAGCAGTTCTTC CASREQPAGGSYNEQFF TRBV6-1 once TRBD2 TRBJ2-1